The entry that follows covers one T cell receptor (beta chain) sequence. Seattle's cohort entered during active infection and was followed longitudinally. The entry originates in a study of blood T cell repertoires in COVID-19. Whole-study context: Spain, Italy and the United States supplied samples that represented acute and convalescent COVID-19. T cells, B-cell-depleted T cells, or PBMCs provided the cDNA or gDNA that served as material.

As originally analysed: Amplification of reference gene primers was used by the study to estimate nucleated cell counts. Assay used: immunoSEQ multiplex PCR; TCRdb lists only in-frame clones, some missing. V, J and clone size were drawn from that table, and D and trimming were deduced from the DNA. The sample carries approximately 140,000 clones, around 90% recorded once. The CDR3 has 17 amino acids. Germline CDR1 MNHNS, CDR2 SASEGT. V shed 4 bases, J shed 0 bases, and the junction held 9 bases outside the gene matches. The origin of this receptor is a human donor with COVID-19, enrolled during active disease. The donor label of this sample is uncertain. The sample comprised peripheral blood. V gene TRBV6-1 combines with J gene TRBJ2-1, with 7 bases fitting TRBD2. CDR3 amino acids: CASSGRGLRDSYNEQFF. The CDR3 DNA is TGTGCCAGCAGTGGGCGGGGGTTGCGGGACTCCTACAATGAGCAGTTCTTC.